This TCR beta chain was profiled in a study of CD8 T cells in ankylosing spondylitis. Findings and caveats of the study: Disease-linked clones proved CD8+ and comparatively uncommon in peripheral blood. Matched ankylosing spondylitis synovial fluid reportedly contained a significantly enriched population of disease-linked clones. Several highly homologous variants made up a TCR beta motif that seemed to typify ankylosing spondylitis blood. Some of these motif variants have turned up before, in reports on reactive arthritis synovial fluid and blood.

Generation of TCR beta libraries employed quantitative 5'-RACE incorporating molecular barcodes. TCRdb re-called the 5' RACE reads through MiXCR, storing one row per CDR3 protein. The sample yields 750,000 to 850,000 distinct CDR3 sequences, roughly 10% seen once. As concerns this clonotype: What it recognizes is unknown.

CDR1 is SGDLS, CDR2 YYNGEE, per germline. CDR3 size: 14 residues. With V trimmed by 2 bases and J by 6 bases, 4 bases remained unmatched. The chain is built from TRBV9 and TRBJ1-5, with 8 bases that match TRBD1. This clonotype was obtained from a male donor with ankylosing spondylitis. The sample comprised blood, either unsorted or a sorted T cell fraction (not recorded which). CDR3 sequence: CASSVDRGGQPQHF. DNA for the CDR3: TGTGCCAGCAGCGTCGACAGGGGTGGTCAGCCCCAGCATTTT.